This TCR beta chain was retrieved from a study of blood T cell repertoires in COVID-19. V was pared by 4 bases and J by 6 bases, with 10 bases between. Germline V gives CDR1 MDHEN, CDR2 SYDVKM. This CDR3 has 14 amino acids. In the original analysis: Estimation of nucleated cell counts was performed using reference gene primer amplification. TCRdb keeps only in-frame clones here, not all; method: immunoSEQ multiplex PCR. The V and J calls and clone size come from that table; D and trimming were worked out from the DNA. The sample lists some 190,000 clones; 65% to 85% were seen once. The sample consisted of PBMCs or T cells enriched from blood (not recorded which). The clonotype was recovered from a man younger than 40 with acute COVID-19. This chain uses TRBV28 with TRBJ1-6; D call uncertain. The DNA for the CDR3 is TGTGCCAGCAGTTCCCGTCTAGCTAATTCACCCCTCCACTTT. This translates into CASSSRLANSPLHF.